This paragraph reports one T cell receptor beta chain. Per the original methods: Scientists estimated how many nucleated cells there were by amplifying reference gene primers. Generated by immunoSEQ multiplex PCR, the TCRdb table keeps only in-frame clones and is missing some. The D gene and trimming were derived from the DNA, and the V and J assignments and clone size from that table. This sample carries some 70,000 clones, approximately 87% of them seen once, and the ten largest clones take around 8%. The record originates from a study of blood T cell repertoires in COVID-19. Study overall: T cells, B-cell-depleted T cells, or PBMCs supplied cDNA or gDNA.

This CDR3 has 15 amino acids. The germline V gene encodes CDR1 SGHTA and CDR2 FQGNSA. The trim removed 5 bases at V and 7 bases at J, leaving 6 bases unmatched. The clonotype comes from a man aged 50 to 60 with active COVID-19. The sequencing sample was made of peripheral blood. V usage is TRBV7-2 and J usage is TRBJ2-2; 11 nucleotides match TRBD1. The CDR3 nucleotides are TGTGCCAGCAGCCCGGACAGGGGGCTCGGCGGGGAGCTGTTTTTT. As protein: CASSPDRGLGGELFF.